The sequence of this TCR beta chain was determined in a study of T cells in Graves' hyperthyroidism and ophthalmopathy. RNA transcripts gave rise to amplified TCR beta CDR3 regions. The TCR CDR3 was amplified in a first-round RT-PCR using the HTBI primer set. TCRdb re-called the multiplex PCR reads with MiXCR, one entry per CDR3 protein. This repertoire shows more than 300,000 distinct CDR3 sequences, under 15% found once; its top ten account for 9.2%. This clonotype was seen repeatedly, ten times or more. Trimming removed 7 bases from V and 8 bases from J, with 15 bases in between. CDR1 and CDR2 from the germline V gene are SGHTA and FQGNSA. There are 13 residues in the CDR3.

Material for sequencing was blood. The sequence was collected from a woman aged 18-30 years with Graves' hyperthyroidism. The rearrangement joins TRBV7-2 to TRBJ2-1, with D uncertain. The CDR3 bases are TGTGCCAGCACCGGACCCTCTGAGGATGAGCAGTTCTTC. Residues: CASTGPSEDEQFF.